Below, 23 T cell receptor beta chains from the same sample are listed, as sequenced in a study of blood T cell repertoires in COVID-19. Libraries were prepared by immunoSEQ multiplex PCR; TCRdb keeps only in-frame clonotypes and omits some of them. The table has about 73,000 clones, roughly four fifths seen once. What was sequenced was peripheral blood. All receptors come from a man in his 70s with COVID-19, enrolled during active disease.

The J gene is TRBJ2-2, the V gene TRBV30, with TRBD1 identical over 7 bases. CDR3 length equals 16 residues. With V trimmed by 2 bases and J by 4 bases, 10 bases remained unmatched. CDR1 GTSNPN and CDR2 SVGIG come from the germline V gene (reference sequence). Here the CDR3 DNA reads TGTGCCTGGAGTCCTTGGCAGGGGGTCGGCACCGGGGAGCTGTTTTTT. Its translation: CAWSPWQGVGTGELFF.

This clone came up a few times. V is TRBV15 and J is TRBJ1-6; no definite D call. V was clipped by 5 bases and J by 10 bases, with 18 bases between them. The germline CDR1 and CDR2 sequences are LNHNV and YYDKDF (reference sequence). The CDR3 contains 15 residues. CDR3 protein: CATSARRQLGSPLHF. The CDR3 region has the DNA TGTGCCACCAGCGCTAGACGACAACTAGGGTCACCCCTCCACTTT.

V is TRBV29-1 and J is TRBJ2-7; TRBD2 might be the D (6 bases). The V gene's germline CDR1 is SQVTM and CDR2 ANQGSEA. There are 13 residues in the CDR3. With 6 bases removed from V and 3 bases from J, the gap between germline ends came to 15 bases. CDR3 in DNA: TGCAGCGTAACTACGGGGGAGCGCTACGAGCAGTACTTC. Translated: CSVTTGERYEQYF.

The chain employs TRBV18 and TRBJ1-2; the D gene is possibly TRBD1 (6 bases). V was shortened by 5 bases and J by 6 bases, with 10 bases between the two germline ends. There are 12 residues in the CDR3. Germline lookup yields CDR1 KGHSH and CDR2 LQKENI. The CDR3, as DNA: TGTGCCAGCTCAGGAAACAGGGATGGCTACACCTTC. Its protein is CASSGNRDGYTF.

The rearrangement joins TRBV2 to TRBJ1-1, with TRBD1 as a possible D gene (6 bases). The germline V gene has CDR1 SNHLY and CDR2 FYNNEI. With 7 bases removed from V and 0 bases from J, the gap between germline ends came to 12 bases. This CDR3 contains 14 residues. For the CDR3, the DNA is TGTGCCAGCACCTCGGGACAATTGAACACTGAAGCTTTCTTT. This sequence encodes CASTSGQLNTEAFF.

DNA of the CDR3: TGTGCCAGCAGTTCGGGACTAGCGGGAGGAGAGACCCAGTACTTC. Translated, it gives CASSSGLAGGETQYF. The chain links TRBV27 to TRBJ2-5, with TRBD2 matching over 15 bases. The junction had 1 base not matched to a gene; V was cut back by 4 bases and J by 4 bases. The germline V gene encodes CDR1 MNHEY and CDR2 SMNVEV (reference sequence). This CDR3 contains 15 residues.

This sequence joins TRBV5-6 and TRBJ1-1; tentatively, D is TRBD1 (6 bases). The CDR3 runs 16 residues. V lost 0 bases and J 6 bases, leaving 18 bases between the germline ends. CDR1 SGHDT and CDR2 YYEEEE come from the germline V gene. For the CDR3, the DNA is TGTGCCAGCAGCTTGGGGGGGACACCGGTGGTCGCTGAAGCTTTCTTT. Protein: CASSLGGTPVVAEAFF.

This chain connects TRBV9 to TRBJ1-2; D gene unclear. Germline V gives CDR1 SGDLS, CDR2 YYNGEE. The CDR3 loop spans 15 amino acids. V was trimmed by 4 bases and J by 3 bases, leaving 16 bases between them. In nucleotides, the CDR3 is TGTGCCAGCAGCCAATCCGCCAGGTCAGACTATGGCTACACCTTC. Its protein is CASSQSARSDYGYTF.

This clone was observed once. J is TRBJ2-7 and V is TRBV2; 8 nucleotides match TRBD1. Germline V gene lookup returns CDR1 SNHLY and CDR2 FYNNEI. V trimming: 7 bases; J trimming: 5 bases; junction bases outside the gene matches: 7. The CDR3 loop spans 13 amino acids. The CDR3 region is CASKRTGWDEQYF. DNA for the CDR3: TGTGCCAGCAAAAGGACAGGGTGGGACGAGCAGTACTTC.

About this clone itself: Other DNA sequences in the same sample also yield this CDR3. This chain links TRBV5-1 with TRBJ1-1; perhaps TRBD1 as D (6 bases). Germline CDR1 is SGHRS and CDR2 is YFSETQ. Trimming left V 1 base short and J 4 bases short, with 8 bases between. This CDR3 comprises 13 residues. The CDR3 DNA is TGCGCCAGCAGCTTGAGAGGGGGCACTGAAGCTTTCTTT. The encoded protein is CASSLRGGTEAFF.

This clone has just one count. Distinct nucleotide sequences in the sample also encode this CDR3. The chain joins TRBV11-2 to TRBJ2-1; D not resolved. This CDR3 spans 15 amino acids. Germline V gives CDR1 SGHAT, CDR2 FQNNGV. V dropped 2 bases and J dropped 2 bases, with 10 bases sitting between them. CDR3 DNA sequence: TGTGCCAGCAGCTTATCTGGGCAAACCTACAATGAGCAGTTCTTC. Protein product: CASSLSGQTYNEQFF.

V usage is TRBV28 and J usage is TRBJ1-1; 7 nucleotides match TRBD1. In germline, CDR1 is MDHEN, CDR2 SYDVKM. The V and J ends lost 7 bases and 4 bases, in that order; junction bases with no gene match: 3. CDR3 length: 12 residues. CDR3: CASTWDSTEAFF. The CDR3 DNA is TGTGCCAGCACCTGGGACAGCACTGAAGCTTTCTTT.

V is TRBV6-2 or TRBV6-3 and J is TRBJ2-1; 15 nucleotides align to TRBD2. V was pared by 5 bases and J by 4 bases, with 3 bases of the junction left unmatched. Germline V gene sequence: CDR1 MNHEY, CDR2 SVGEGT. The CDR3 spans 16 residues. The CDR3 sequence is CASSRTSGRGYNEQFF. The CDR3 coding sequence is TGTGCCAGCAGTCGGACTAGCGGGAGGGGGTACAATGAGCAGTTCTTC.

This chain uses TRBV5-5 with TRBJ1-1; a weak D match, TRBD1 (5 bases). The germline CDR1 and CDR2 sequences are SGHKS and YYEKEE (reference sequence). The CDR3 sequence is 14 residues long. Trimming pared 3 bases from V and 3 bases from J, leaving 12 bases between. Written as DNA, the CDR3 is TGTGCCAGCAGCTATCAGGGCCGAGACACTGAAGCTTTCTTT. Translated, it gives CASSYQGRDTEAFF.

The chain has TRBV28 and TRBJ1-4; D is possibly TRBD1 (5 bases). The CDR3 is 14 residues long. Deletions cut 4 bases from V and 8 bases from J, with 14 bases between. CDR1 is MDHEN and CDR2 is SYDVKM in the germline V gene. The DNA of the CDR3 is TGTGCCAGCAGTTCTGGAGATAACAGGGAAAAACTGTTTTTT. Translation gives CASSSGDNREKLFF.

The sample holds one count of this clone. The V call is TRBV5-6, the J call TRBJ1-1, with D hard to call. V lost 0 bases and J lost 2, with 8 bases in between. Germline assignment: CDR1 SGHDT and CDR2 YYEEEE. CDR3 length equals 14 residues. CDR3 bases: TGTGCCAGCAGCTTGGGACGGACTAACACTGAAGCTTTCTTT. Translation: CASSLGRTNTEAFF.

The table lists this clone with a count of one. V and J are TRBV7-2 and TRBJ1-1; 9 bases are a match to TRBD1. This CDR3 comprises 14 residues. CDR1 is SGHTA, CDR2 FQGNSA, per germline. J lost 2 bases, V lost 5 bases, and 3 bases had no gene match. The CDR3 sequence: CASSPGQGNTEAFF. CDR3 nucleotide sequence: TGTGCCAGCAGCCCGGGACAGGGAAACACTGAAGCTTTCTTT.

The chain uses TRBV19 and TRBJ2-2; 10 bases fit TRBD2. Trimming took 1 base from V and 4 from J; bases not matched to a gene: 3. The CDR3 has 16 amino acids. Germline V gene data show CDR1 as LNHDA and CDR2 as SQIVND (reference sequence). CDR3 DNA: TGTGCCAGTAGTATAGTGGCTAGCGGGAGCACCGGGGAGCTGTTTTTT. This gives the protein CASSIVASGSTGELFF.

The chain carries TRBV21-1 and TRBJ2-2; TRBD1, as called in the table, went unchecked against the DNA. TRBV21-1 is designated a pseudogene. This CDR3 region has 17 residues. The CDR3 nucleotides read TGTGCCAGCAGCAACCGCCAGGGGGCTTCGTGTACCGGGGAGCTGTTTTTT. It translates to CASSNRQGASCTGELFF.

The rearrangement uses TRBV5-1 and TRBJ2-2; weak D call: TRBD1 (6 bases). Between the trimmed V and J ends, which lost 7 bases and 0 bases, there was a span of 13 bases. The CDR3 totals 15 residues. The germline V gene encodes CDR1 SGHRS and CDR2 YFSETQ. The CDR3 loop is CASGQRPANTGELFF. The CDR3 DNA sequence: TGCGCCAGCGGACAGAGACCCGCGAACACCGGGGAGCTGTTTTTT.

V is TRBV10-3 and J is TRBJ1-2; the match to TRBD1 covers 8 bases. The germline gives CDR1 ENHRY, CDR2 SYGVKD. Trimming at V came to 0 bases and at J to 7 bases, leaving 7 bases not matched to a gene. This CDR3 is 15 amino acids long. CDR3 sequence: CAISESGQGESGYTF. CDR3 in DNA: TGTGCCATCAGTGAGTCAGGACAGGGCGAATCTGGCTACACCTTC.

V and J are TRBV19 and TRBJ1-1; tentative D call: TRBD1 (6 bases). There are 14 residues in the CDR3. V gave up 3 bases and J gave up 4 bases, with 12 bases separating them. Germline CDR1 reads LNHDA; CDR2 reads SQIVND (reference sequence). The CDR3 spells CASSMRGFGTEAFF. The CDR3 DNA reads TGTGCCAGTAGTATGAGGGGGTTTGGCACTGAAGCTTTCTTT.

The rearrangement links TRBV28 to TRBJ1-5; 7 bases match TRBD1. Losses at the gene ends were 10 bases for V and 1 base for J; bases not matched to a gene: 13. This CDR3 region has 16 residues. Germline CDR1 reads MDHEN; CDR2 reads SYDVKM. CDR3 sequence (DNA): TGTGCCACTCAGGGACAGCCAAAGAGCAGCAATCAGCCCCAGCATTTT. This codes for CATQGQPKSSNQPQHF.